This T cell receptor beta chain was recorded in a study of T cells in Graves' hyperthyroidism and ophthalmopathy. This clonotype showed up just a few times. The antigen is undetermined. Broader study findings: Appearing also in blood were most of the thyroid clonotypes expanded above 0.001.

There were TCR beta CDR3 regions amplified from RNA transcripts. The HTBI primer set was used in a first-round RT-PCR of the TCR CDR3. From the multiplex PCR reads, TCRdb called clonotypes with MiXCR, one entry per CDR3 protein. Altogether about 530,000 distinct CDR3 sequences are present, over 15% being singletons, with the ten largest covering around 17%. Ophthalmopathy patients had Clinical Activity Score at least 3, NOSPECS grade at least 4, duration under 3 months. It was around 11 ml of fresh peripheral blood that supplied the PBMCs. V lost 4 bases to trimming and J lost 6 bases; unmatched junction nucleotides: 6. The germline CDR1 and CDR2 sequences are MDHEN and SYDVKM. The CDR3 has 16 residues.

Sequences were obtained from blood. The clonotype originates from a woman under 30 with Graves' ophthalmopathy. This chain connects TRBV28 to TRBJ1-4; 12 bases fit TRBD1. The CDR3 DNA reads TGTGCCAGCAGTTCACGGGACAGGGGGCACCATGAAAAACTGTTTTTT. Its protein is CASSSRDRGHHEKLFF. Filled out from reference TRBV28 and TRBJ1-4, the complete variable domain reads DVKVTQSSRYLVKRTGEKVFLECVQDMDHENMFWYRQDPGLGLRLIYFSYDVKMKEKGDIPEGYSVSREKKERFSLILESASTNQTSMYLCASSSRDRGHHEKLFFGSGTQLSVL.